This T cell receptor (beta chain) was identified in a study of cytomegalovirus exposure and HLA in healthy donors. Turning to the study itself: Out of 398 genotyped donors, less than 85% belonged to the Caucasian-associated ancestry cluster. Study-level points and caveats: Within an earlier analysis, most TCR beta V segments proved productive either about 87% or about 30% of the time. Rare TCR sequences predominated, though certain public TCRs were found in many donors. Reports credit the classifier with highly specific, highly sensitive diagnosis of cytomegalovirus status.

A note on this clone: No antigen is known for it.

The PCR had 60 Vbeta and 13 Jbeta primers. The repertoire was sequenced with immunoSEQ multiplex PCR; TCRdb's copy has only in-frame clones and lacks some. This sample's table has 90,000 to 100,000 clones. This CDR3 contains 16 residues. The germline V gene has CDR1 SGHDT and CDR2 YYEEEE. V lost 4 bases, J lost 5 bases, and 7 bases stayed unmatched. The V and J genes are TRBV5-6 and TRBJ2-1; 12 bases map to TRBD2. The source of this sequence is a woman aged 25-40 years in good health and CMV-seronegative. Sequenced material: PBMCs. CDR3 DNA: TGTGCCAGCAGCCACCTAGCGGGGGGGAAAAACAATGAGCAGTTCTTC. Its protein is CASSHLAGGKNNEQFF.